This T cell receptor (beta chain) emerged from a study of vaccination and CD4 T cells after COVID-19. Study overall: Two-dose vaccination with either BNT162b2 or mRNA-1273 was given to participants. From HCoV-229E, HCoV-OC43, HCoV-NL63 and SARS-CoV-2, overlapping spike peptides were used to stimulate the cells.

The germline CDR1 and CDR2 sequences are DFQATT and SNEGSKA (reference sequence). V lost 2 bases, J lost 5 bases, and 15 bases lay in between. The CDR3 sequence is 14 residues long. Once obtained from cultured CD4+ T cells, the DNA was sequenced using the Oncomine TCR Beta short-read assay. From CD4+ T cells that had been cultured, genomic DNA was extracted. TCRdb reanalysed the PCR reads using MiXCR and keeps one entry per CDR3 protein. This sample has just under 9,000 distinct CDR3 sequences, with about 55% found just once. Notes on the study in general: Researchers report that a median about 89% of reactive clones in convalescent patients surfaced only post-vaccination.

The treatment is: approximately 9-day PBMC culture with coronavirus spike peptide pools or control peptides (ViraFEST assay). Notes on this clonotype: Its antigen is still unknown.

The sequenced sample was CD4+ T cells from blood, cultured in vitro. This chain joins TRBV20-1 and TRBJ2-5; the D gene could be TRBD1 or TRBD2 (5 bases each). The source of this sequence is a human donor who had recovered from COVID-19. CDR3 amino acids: CSARRGAAGETQYF. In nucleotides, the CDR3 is TGCAGTGCTAGACGGGGCGCAGCTGGGGAGACCCAGTACTTC.